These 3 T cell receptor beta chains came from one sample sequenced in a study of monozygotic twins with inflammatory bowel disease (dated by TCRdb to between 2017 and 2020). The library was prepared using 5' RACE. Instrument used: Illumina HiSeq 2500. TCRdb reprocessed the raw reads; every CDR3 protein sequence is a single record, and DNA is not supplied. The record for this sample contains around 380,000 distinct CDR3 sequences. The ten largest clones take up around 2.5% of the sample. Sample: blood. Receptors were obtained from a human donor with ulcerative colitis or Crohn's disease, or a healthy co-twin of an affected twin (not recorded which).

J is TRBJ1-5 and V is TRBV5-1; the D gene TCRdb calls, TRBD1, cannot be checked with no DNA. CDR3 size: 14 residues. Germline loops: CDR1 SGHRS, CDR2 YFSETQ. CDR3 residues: CASSLAGGDKPQHF.

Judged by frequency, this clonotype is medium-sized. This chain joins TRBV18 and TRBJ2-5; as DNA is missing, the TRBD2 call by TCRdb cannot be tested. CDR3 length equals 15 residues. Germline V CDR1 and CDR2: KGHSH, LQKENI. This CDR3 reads CASSPPSSGQETQYF.

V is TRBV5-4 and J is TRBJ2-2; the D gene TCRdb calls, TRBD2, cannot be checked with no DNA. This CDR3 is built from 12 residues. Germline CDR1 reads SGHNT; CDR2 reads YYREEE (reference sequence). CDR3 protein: CASSPSSGELFF.